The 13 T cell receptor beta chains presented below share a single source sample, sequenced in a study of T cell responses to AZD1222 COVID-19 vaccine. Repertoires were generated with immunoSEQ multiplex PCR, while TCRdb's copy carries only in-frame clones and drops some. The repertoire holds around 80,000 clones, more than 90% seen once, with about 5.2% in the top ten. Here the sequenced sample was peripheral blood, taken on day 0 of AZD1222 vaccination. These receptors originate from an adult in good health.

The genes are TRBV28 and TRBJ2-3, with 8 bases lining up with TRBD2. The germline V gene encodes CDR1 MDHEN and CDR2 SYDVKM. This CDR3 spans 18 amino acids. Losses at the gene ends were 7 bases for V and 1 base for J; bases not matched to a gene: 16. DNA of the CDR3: TGTGCCAGCACCCCCCGGCTCATCGCGGGGGGACGCACAGATACGCAGTATTTT. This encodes CASTPRLIAGGRTDTQYF.

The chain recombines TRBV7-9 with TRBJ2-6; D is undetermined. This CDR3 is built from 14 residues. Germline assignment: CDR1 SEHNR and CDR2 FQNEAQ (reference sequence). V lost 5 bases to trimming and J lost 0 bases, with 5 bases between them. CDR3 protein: CASSDNSGANVLTF. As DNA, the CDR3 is TGTGCCAGCAGCGACAACTCTGGGGCCAACGTCCTGACTTTC.

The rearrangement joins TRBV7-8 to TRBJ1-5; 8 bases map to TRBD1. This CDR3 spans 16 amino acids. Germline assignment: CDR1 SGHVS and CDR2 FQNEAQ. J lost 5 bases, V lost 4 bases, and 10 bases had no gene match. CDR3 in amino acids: CASSWGRQGAHQPQHF. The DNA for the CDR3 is TGTGCCAGCAGCTGGGGCCGGCAGGGGGCTCATCAGCCCCAGCATTTT.

DNA of the CDR3: TGTGCCAGCAGCCCGGGACAGGCACGTTACTCTGGAAACACCATATATTTT. It encodes CASSPGQARYSGNTIYF. The chain links TRBV7-2 to TRBJ1-3; TRBD1 agrees at 8 bases. V lost 5 bases to trimming and J lost 0 bases; unmatched junction nucleotides: 9. Looked up from germline, CDR1 is SGHTA and CDR2 is FQGNSA. The CDR3 is 17 residues long.

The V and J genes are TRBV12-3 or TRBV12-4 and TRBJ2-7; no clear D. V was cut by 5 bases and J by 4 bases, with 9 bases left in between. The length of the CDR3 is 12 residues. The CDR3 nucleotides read TGTGCCAGCAGTCGTGGGCGGTACGAGCAGTACTTC. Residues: CASSRGRYEQYF.

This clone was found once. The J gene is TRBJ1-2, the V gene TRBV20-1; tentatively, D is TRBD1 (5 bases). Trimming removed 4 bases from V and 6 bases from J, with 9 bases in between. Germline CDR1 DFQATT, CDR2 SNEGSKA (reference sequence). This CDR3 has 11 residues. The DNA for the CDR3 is TGCAGTGCTAAGTCCAGGGATGGCTACACCTTC. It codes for CSAKSRDGYTF.

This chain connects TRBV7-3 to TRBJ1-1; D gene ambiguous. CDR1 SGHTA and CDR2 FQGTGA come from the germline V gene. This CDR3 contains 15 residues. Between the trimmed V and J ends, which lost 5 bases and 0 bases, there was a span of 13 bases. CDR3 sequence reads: CASSPRVGVNTEAFF. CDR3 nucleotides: TGTGCCAGCAGCCCCCGGGTTGGGGTGAACACTGAAGCTTTCTTT.

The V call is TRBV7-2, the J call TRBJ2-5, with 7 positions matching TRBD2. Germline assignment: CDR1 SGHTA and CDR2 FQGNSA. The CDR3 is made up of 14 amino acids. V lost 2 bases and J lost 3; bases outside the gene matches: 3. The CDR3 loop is CASSLWGGKETQYF. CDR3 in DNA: TGTGCCAGCAGCTTATGGGGGGGGAAAGAGACCCAGTACTTC.

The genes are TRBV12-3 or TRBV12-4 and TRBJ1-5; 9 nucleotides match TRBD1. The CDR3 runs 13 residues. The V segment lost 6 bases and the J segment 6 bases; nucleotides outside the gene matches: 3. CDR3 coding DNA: TGTGCCAGCAGCAGGGACAGGGTTCAGCCCCAGCATTTT. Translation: CASSRDRVQPQHF.

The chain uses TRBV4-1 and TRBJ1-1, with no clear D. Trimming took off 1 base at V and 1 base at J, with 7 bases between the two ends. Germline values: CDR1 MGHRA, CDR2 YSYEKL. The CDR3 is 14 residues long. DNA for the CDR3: TGCGCCAGCAGCCAAGGTGAGCGGAACACTGAAGCTTTCTTT. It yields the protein CASSQGERNTEAFF.

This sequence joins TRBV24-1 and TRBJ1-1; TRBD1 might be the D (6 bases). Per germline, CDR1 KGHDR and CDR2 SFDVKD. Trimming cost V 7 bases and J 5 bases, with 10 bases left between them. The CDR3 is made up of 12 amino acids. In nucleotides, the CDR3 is TGTGCCACCAGGGGGGCGGTAACTGAAGCTTTCTTT. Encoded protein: CATRGAVTEAFF.

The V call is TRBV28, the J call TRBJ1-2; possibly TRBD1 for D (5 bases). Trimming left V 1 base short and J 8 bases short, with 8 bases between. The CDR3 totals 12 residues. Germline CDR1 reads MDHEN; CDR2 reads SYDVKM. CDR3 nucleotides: TGTGCCAGCAGTTTATACGGGGCCGGCTACACCTTC. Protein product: CASSLYGAGYTF.

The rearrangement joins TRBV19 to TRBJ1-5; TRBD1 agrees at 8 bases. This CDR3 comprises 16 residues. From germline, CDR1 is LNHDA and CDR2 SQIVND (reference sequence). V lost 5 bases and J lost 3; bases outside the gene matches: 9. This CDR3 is CASSLDREGDNQPQHF. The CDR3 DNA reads TGTGCCAGTAGTCTGGACAGGGAGGGGGACAATCAGCCCCAGCATTTT.